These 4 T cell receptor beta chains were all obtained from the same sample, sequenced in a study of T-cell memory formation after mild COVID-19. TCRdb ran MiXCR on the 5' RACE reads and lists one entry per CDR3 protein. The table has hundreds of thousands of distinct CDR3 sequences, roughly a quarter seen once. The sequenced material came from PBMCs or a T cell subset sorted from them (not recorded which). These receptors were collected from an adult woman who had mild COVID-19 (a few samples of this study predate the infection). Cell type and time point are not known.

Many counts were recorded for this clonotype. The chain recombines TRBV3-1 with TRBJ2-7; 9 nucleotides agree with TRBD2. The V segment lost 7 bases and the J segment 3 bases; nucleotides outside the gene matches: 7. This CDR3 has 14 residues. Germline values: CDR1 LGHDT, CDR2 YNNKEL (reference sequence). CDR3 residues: CASKETSGSYEQYF. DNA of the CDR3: TGTGCCAGCAAGGAGACTAGCGGAAGCTACGAGCAGTACTTC.

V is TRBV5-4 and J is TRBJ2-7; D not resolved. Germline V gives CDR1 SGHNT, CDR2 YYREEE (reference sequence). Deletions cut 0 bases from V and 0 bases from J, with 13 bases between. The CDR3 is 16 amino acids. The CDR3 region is CASSLGLRTYSYEQYF. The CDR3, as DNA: TGTGCCAGCAGCTTGGGTCTCAGGACCTACTCCTACGAGCAGTACTTC.

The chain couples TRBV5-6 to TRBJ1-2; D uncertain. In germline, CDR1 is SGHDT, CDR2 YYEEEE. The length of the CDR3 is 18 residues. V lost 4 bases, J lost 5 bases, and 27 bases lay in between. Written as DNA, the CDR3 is TGTGCCAGCAGCAGCAACCGCGGACCGATCCTTAGCACATATGGCTACACCTTC. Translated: CASSSNRGPILSTYGYTF.

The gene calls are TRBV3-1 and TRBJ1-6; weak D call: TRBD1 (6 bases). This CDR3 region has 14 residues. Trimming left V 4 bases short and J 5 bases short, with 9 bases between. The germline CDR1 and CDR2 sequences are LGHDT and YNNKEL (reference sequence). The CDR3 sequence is CASSLRQDNSPLHF. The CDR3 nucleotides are TGTGCCAGCAGCCTCCGACAGGATAATTCACCCCTCCACTTT.